The clone carrying this T cell receptor (beta chain) has a handful of counts. Its matching antigen is unknown. This specimen belongs to a study of T-cell memory formation after mild COVID-19. One entry per CDR3 protein, called by TCRdb with MiXCR from the 5' RACE reads. This sample has over 500,000 distinct CDR3 sequences, with 17% found just once. Study-wide results and limits: CD4/CD8 balance held among clones contracting day 15 to 85, and later expanders leaned CD4+.

From germline, CDR1 is SGHTA and CDR2 FQGNSA. Trimming left V 5 bases short and J 4 bases short, with 17 bases between. CDR3 length: 15 amino acids. The sequence was obtained from an adult woman who had mild COVID-19 (a few samples of this study predate the infection). Cell type and time point are not known. The specimen was PBMCs or a T cell subset sorted from them (not recorded which). The chain recombines TRBV7-2 with TRBJ1-1, with a possible D match to TRBD1 (5 bases). This CDR3 is CASSARSGGGTEAFF. The CDR3 bases are TGTGCCAGCAGCGCCCGGTCCGGCGGGGGCACTGAAGCTTTCTTT.